The source of this T cell receptor (beta chain) is a study of T-cell reconstitution after alpha-beta-depleted transplantation in children. The study, taken as a whole, reports: The origin of alpha-beta T cells about two months after transplant was reportedly several hundred expanded graft clones. One year after transplant, T-cell counts and diversity came mostly from newly produced T cells. Surviving thymic progenitors and recipient T cells were the source of high TCRbeta diversity at day 60 in some patients.

Construction of the TCRbeta library involved unique molecular identifiers. One entry per CDR3 protein, called by TCRdb with MiXCR from the PCR reads. This sample has about 280,000 distinct CDR3 sequences; approximately 10% occur once, and the top ten carry around 24%. The CDR3 runs 15 residues. V dropped 4 bases and J dropped 1 base, with 15 bases sitting between them. Germline V gene data show CDR1 as SGHRS and CDR2 as YFSETQ. This clonotype was picked up many times. Its specificity is not known. This sequence joins TRBV5-1 and TRBJ2-7; D is perhaps TRBD1 (6 bases). This TCR was sampled from a male patient between 2 and 15 years old who had a stem cell transplant for chronic granulomatous disease, so the T cells may come from the graft donor. Source: peripheral blood, taken 180 days after TCRalphabeta/CD19-depleted stem cell transplant. CDR3 in amino acids: CASSAPQGKSYEQYF. The CDR3 DNA is TGCGCCAGCAGCGCACCCCAGGGGAAGTCCTACGAGCAGTACTTC.